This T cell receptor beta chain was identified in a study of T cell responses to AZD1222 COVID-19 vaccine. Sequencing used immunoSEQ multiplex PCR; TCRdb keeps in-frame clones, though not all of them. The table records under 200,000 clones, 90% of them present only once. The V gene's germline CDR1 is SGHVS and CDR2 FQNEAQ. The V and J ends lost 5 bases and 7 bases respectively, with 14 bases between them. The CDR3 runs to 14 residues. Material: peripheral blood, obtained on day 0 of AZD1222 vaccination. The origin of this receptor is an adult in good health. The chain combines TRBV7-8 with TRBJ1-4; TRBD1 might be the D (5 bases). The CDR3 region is CASSRGTRVEKLFF. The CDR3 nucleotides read TGTGCCAGCAGCCGCGGGACGAGGGTTGAAAAACTGTTTTTT.